These 23 T cell receptor beta chains originate from one sample sequenced in a study of tumor and adjacent non-tumor tissue in lung cancer. No cell sorting was done before RNA was extracted from the tissue. More than 3 cm separated this lung sample from the edge of the tumor. A modified ARM-PCR protocol with three rounds of nested PCR amplified TCRbeta. TCRdb called the multiplex PCR reads again in MiXCR, with one record for every CDR3 protein. The sample lists approximately 100,000 distinct CDR3 sequences, approximately 60% occurring once. The sample consisted of distant non-tumor lung tissue. The source is a man aged 30 to 45 with non-small cell lung cancer.

Of note for this clonotype: At one end the junction does not follow the germline gene, possibly because of a read error. The gene calls are TRBV7-3 and TRBJ2-6; the D gene is possibly TRBD1 (5 bases). The CDR3 spans 15 residues. Germline CDR1 reads SGHTA; CDR2 reads FQGTGA. CDR3 residues: CASSSDISGANLLTF. The CDR3 region has the DNA TGTGCCAGCAGCTCAGACATCTCTGGGGCCAACCTCCTGACTTTC.

This clonotype was counted ten times or more. The rearrangement links TRBV20-1 to TRBJ2-2; D might be TRBD1 (5 bases). V was clipped by 6 bases and J by 1 base, with 12 bases between them. This CDR3 has 14 residues. The germline V gene encodes CDR1 DFQATT and CDR2 SNEGSKA (reference sequence). CDR3 amino acids: CSAQGRLNTGELFF. The CDR3 DNA sequence: TGCAGTGCCCAGGGCAGGCTGAACACCGGGGAGCTGTTTTTT.

Note on this clonotype: Because the CDR3 is missing its conserved closing phenylalanine or tryptophan, this is likely a read error. The chain couples TRBV10-2 to TRBJ2-5; D possibly corresponds to TRBD2 (6 bases). The V gene's germline CDR1 is WSHSY and CDR2 SAAADI. The CDR3 consists of 14 residues. Here the CDR3 reads CASSDGGLPEIQYY. In nucleotides, the CDR3 is TGCGCCAGCAGTGATGGGGGACTTCCTGAGATCCAGTACTAC.

The table lists this clonotype with many counts. The rearrangement uses TRBV5-4 and TRBJ2-5, with 14 nucleotides matching TRBD2. Trimming cost V 2 bases and J 4 bases; bases outside gene matches: 10. This CDR3 spans 18 amino acids. CDR1 and CDR2 from the germline V gene are SGHNT and YYREEE (reference sequence). The CDR3 coding sequence is TGTGCCAGCAGCTTCCGAAGACTAGCGGGAGGGCCGGGAGAGACCCAGTACTTC. Encoded protein: CASSFRRLAGGPGETQYF.

The chain uses TRBV6-1 and TRBJ2-3; 7 nucleotides line up with TRBD2. The trim removed 6 bases at V and 0 bases at J, leaving 6 bases unmatched. Germline lookup yields CDR1 MNHNS and CDR2 SASEGT. The CDR3 length is 15 residues. CDR3 in amino acids: CASSEISGSTDTQYF. CDR3 coding DNA: TGTGCCAGCAGCGAGATTAGCGGGAGCACAGATACGCAGTATTTT.

The genes are TRBV11-3 and TRBJ2-1, with D unclear. Per the germline V gene, CDR1 is SGHNT and CDR2 is YENEEA. The CDR3 sequence is 15 residues long. Trimming removed 5 bases at V and 2 bases at J, with 13 bases between. The DNA of the CDR3 is TGTGCCAGCAGCCTATTGCCTCATCCCTACAATGAGCAGTTCTTC. Protein sequence: CASSLLPHPYNEQFF.

This clonotype was picked up one time. The chain couples TRBV6-2 or TRBV6-3 to TRBJ1-5; D remains ambiguous. Germline lookup yields CDR1 MNHEY and CDR2 SVGEGT. The germline V and J ends were trimmed by 4 bases and 6 bases, with 4 bases remaining between them. CDR3 length: 11 amino acids. The CDR3 region has the DNA TGTGCCAGCAGTTCTGCTCAGCCCCAGCATTTT. It codes for CASSSAQPQHF.

Points on this clonotype: Because it lacks the conserved phenylalanine or tryptophan at the end, this CDR3 is likely a read error. This chain joins TRBV5-1 and TRBJ2-7; the match to TRBD1 covers 7 bases. Germline V gene data show CDR1 as SGHRS and CDR2 as YFSETQ. The CDR3 has 16 amino acids. For the CDR3, the DNA is TGCGCCAGTAGCTTGGTGGGACAGATGCCCTCCTACGAGCAGTACTCC. Its protein is CASSLVGQMPSYEQYS.

A remark on this clonotype: Germline is not matched at one junction end, which may reflect a read error. J is TRBJ2-7 and V is TRBV4-1; perhaps TRBD2 as D (5 bases). CDR1 and CDR2 from the germline V gene are MGHRA and YSYEKL. The CDR3 is made up of 15 amino acids. The CDR3 region has the DNA TGCGCCAGCATCCAAGGACCAGCGGCCTACTACGAGCAGTACTTC. Its translation: CASIQGPAAYYEQYF.

Worth noting for this clonotype: At one of its ends the junction is not consistent with the germline gene, which may arise from a read error. The chain carries TRBV11-1 and TRBJ1-6; D gene uncertain. The germline gives CDR1 SGHAT, CDR2 FQDESV (reference sequence). CDR3 size: 14 residues. CDR3 amino acids: CARSADTYNSPLQF. CDR3 nucleotide sequence: TGTGCCAGGAGTGCCGACACTTATAATTCACCCCTCCAGTTT.

About this clonotype: As the CDR3 is not closed by the conserved phenylalanine or tryptophan, this likely results from a read error. It is unclear where the CDR3 begins or ends on the DNA, so no DNA is shown, and the CDR3 is as TCRdb lists it. The chain couples TRBV4-1 to TRBJ2-7. CDR1 is MGHRA and CDR2 is YSYEKL in the germline V gene. The CDR3 has 16 amino acids, counting both end residues. CDR3 sequence reads: CASSQDEIGGTYEQYL.

Only a few counts were recorded for this clonotype. The rearrangement joins TRBV11-1 to TRBJ2-1; possibly TRBD1 for D (5 bases). The CDR3 covers 16 residues. V lost 5 bases and J lost 8, with 22 bases in between. In germline, CDR1 is SGHAT, CDR2 FQDESV (reference sequence). CDR3 region: CASSEGAGYSHDEQFF. CDR3 coding DNA: TGTGCCAGCAGCGAAGGGGCAGGGTACTCGCACGATGAGCAGTTCTTC.

Worth noting for this clonotype: Possible read error: a much larger clone is one base away. The rearrangement uses TRBV6-5 and TRBJ2-7; TRBD1 matches at 7 bases. Per germline, CDR1 MNHEY and CDR2 SVGAGI. This CDR3 has 14 residues. The CDR3 sequence is CASSSGTEPYEQNF. The CDR3 nucleotides read TGTGCCAGCAGTTCCGGGACAGAACCCTACGAGCAGAACTTC.

As to this clonotype: A read error may produce the germline difference seen at one junction end. The rearrangement joins TRBV6-2 or TRBV6-3 to TRBJ1-5; 7 bases map to TRBD1. The CDR3 contains 14 residues. Per germline, CDR1 MNHEY and CDR2 SVGEGT. The CDR3 nucleotides are TGTGCCAGCAGTACGACAGGGATCGATCAGCCCCAGCGTTTT. Protein sequence: CASSTTGIDQPQRF.

Regarding this clonotype: A junction boundary mismatches the germline segment, possibly from a read error. The chain employs TRBV20-1 and TRBJ2-3, with TRBD2 matching over 8 bases. From germline, CDR1 is DFQATT and CDR2 SNEGSKA (reference sequence). The CDR3 has 15 amino acids. In DNA, the CDR3 is TGCAGTGCCGAGAAGCGGGAGAGGGGCACAGATACGCGGTATTTT. It is translated as CSAEKRERGTDTRYF.

V gene TRBV5-1 combines with J gene TRBJ2-7; D uncertain. The V gene lost 2 bases and the J gene lost 2 bases, with 11 bases spanning the gap. The CDR3 length is 14 residues. CDR1 and CDR2 (germline): SGHRS, YFSETQ. The CDR3 DNA follows: TGCGCCAGCAGCTTTGGTGCGAGTACCTACGAGCAGTACTTC. This encodes CASSFGASTYEQYF.

For this clonotype: A much larger clone is a single base away; this may be a read error. The CDR3 sequence is CASSYASLKYTQYF. In DNA form, the CDR3 reads TGTGCCAGCAGTTACGCTAGCTTGAAGTATACGCAGTATTTT. This sequence joins TRBV6-2 or TRBV6-3 and TRBJ2-3, with a weak D call TRBD2 (5 bases). V lost 2 bases and J lost 7, with 13 bases in between. CDR1 and CDR2 (germline): MNHEY, SVGEGT. The CDR3 extends over 14 amino acids.

With respect to this clonotype: This may come from a read error, since a much larger clone is one base off. The chain joins TRBV12-3 or TRBV12-4 to TRBJ1-2; no clear D gene. The CDR3 consists of 12 residues. V lost 4 bases to trimming and J lost 8 bases, with 11 bases between them. The CDR3 coding sequence is TGTGCCAGCAGTTCCAGGACGGGGGGCTACACCTTC. Protein: CASSSRTGGYTF.

The CDR3 bases are TGCAGCGTTGATGTCGCGGGGGCGACCCTGGGAGGCTACACCTTC. This sequence encodes CSVDVAGATLGGYTF. The genes are TRBV29-1 and TRBJ1-2; D possibly corresponds to TRBD1 (6 bases). The CDR3 loop spans 15 amino acids. CDR1 is SQVTM, CDR2 ANQGSEA, per germline. V gave up 3 bases and J gave up 8 bases, with 22 bases separating them.

Notes on this clonotype: This could be a read error, since a much larger clone is one nucleotide away. The chain has TRBV6-6 and TRBJ1-6; 7 nucleotides match TRBD1. Germline lookup yields CDR1 MNHNY and CDR2 SVGAGI (reference sequence). CDR3 length: 16 amino acids. This CDR3 is CASSIQGRSYNSLLHF. CDR3 DNA sequence: TGTGCCAGCAGTATACAGGGGCGCTCCTATAATTCACTCCTCCACTTT.

This clonotype was recorded once. Its ends do not fully match the called genes, so a read error is possible. V and J are TRBV10-1 and TRBJ2-1, with 7 bases aligning to TRBD2. Germline V gene sequence: CDR1 WNHNN, CDR2 SYGVQD (reference sequence). The CDR3 extends over 14 amino acids. In nucleotides, the CDR3 is TGCGACAGCAGTGAGTTTCAGCGGGGCAATGAGCAGTTCTTC. It codes for CDSSEFQRGNEQFF.

This clonotype was recorded only once. One junction end does not reproduce the germline sequence, and a read error may be involved. The chain couples TRBV29-1 to TRBJ2-5, with a possible D match to TRBD1 (6 bases). Germline V lookup: CDR1 SQVTM, CDR2 ANQGSEA. CDR3 length equals 13 residues. The DNA of the CDR3 is TGCAGCGTTGAACAGGCAGGGGCGGAGACCCAGTATTTC. It is translated as CSVEQAGAETQYF.

Points on this clonotype: This may stem from a read error, because a much larger clone lies one nucleotide away. The chain employs TRBV5-1 and TRBJ2-3; perhaps TRBD2 as D (6 bases). This CDR3 spans 16 amino acids. V was trimmed by 3 bases and J by 2 bases, leaving 16 bases between them. Germline CDR1 and CDR2: SGHRS and YFSETQ. DNA for the CDR3: TGCGCCAGCAGCTCATGGGACTGGGACCACACAGATACGCAGTATTTT. Protein sequence: CASSSWDWDHTDTQYF.